The 9 T cell receptor beta chains in this list originate from one sample, sequenced in a study of T cells in localized non-small cell lung cancer. Only in-frame clones appear in the TCRdb table, and some are missing; sequencing was by immunoSEQ multiplex PCR. The data contain tens of thousands of clones, 82% of them seen just once; the ten biggest clones take up roughly 4%. Sequencing used peripheral blood, obtained before any cancer treatment. The receptor source for this set is a woman between 35 and 75 years old with stage I lung adenocarcinoma.

V and J are TRBV6-5 and TRBJ2-7, with TRBD1 matching over 7 bases. The CDR3 is 14 residues long. The V and J ends lost 4 bases and 7 bases, in that order; junction bases with no gene match: 10. Germline-derived CDR1 and CDR2 are MNHEY and SVGAGI. CDR3 amino acids: CASSWDSQTREQYF. CDR3 coding DNA: TGTGCCAGCAGTTGGGACAGCCAGACGCGGGAGCAGTACTTC.

This clone occurred a few times. This sequence joins TRBV19 and TRBJ1-2; D is ambiguous. The germline gives CDR1 LNHDA, CDR2 SQIVND (reference sequence). The CDR3 runs 15 residues. V dropped 7 bases and J dropped 4 bases, with 19 bases sitting between them. CDR3 sequence reads: CASTLGLQLLYGYTF. The CDR3 DNA reads as TGTGCCAGTACTCTTGGTCTTCAGCTACTCTATGGCTACACCTTC.

The CDR3 here is CASRDPGSGNTIYF. Here the CDR3 DNA reads TGTGCCAGCAGAGACCCGGGCTCTGGAAACACCATATATTTT. This chain uses TRBV7-3 with TRBJ1-3; D is ambiguous. V shed 6 bases and J shed 0 bases, with 9 bases lying between them. CDR3 size: 14 residues. Germline-derived CDR1 and CDR2 are SGHTA and FQGTGA.

The gene calls are TRBV30 and TRBJ1-3; 7 nucleotides align to TRBD1. Per germline, CDR1 GTSNPN and CDR2 SVGIG (reference sequence). Trimming removed 4 bases from V and 4 bases from J; junction bases left unmatched: 4. The CDR3 has 13 amino acids. This chain's CDR3 is CAWKRGPGNTIYF. CDR3 nucleotides: TGTGCCTGGAAGAGGGGGCCAGGAAACACCATATATTTT.

This rearrangement joins TRBV2 to TRBJ1-2, with D unclear. CDR3 length: 15 amino acids. Trimming took off 8 bases at V and 8 bases at J, with 24 bases between the two ends. Germline CDR1 and CDR2: SNHLY and FYNNEI. Here the CDR3 DNA reads TGTGCCAGCGCTCGGGCGATTCGGAACCTGATAGGCTACACCTTC. Protein: CASARAIRNLIGYTF.

This sequence joins TRBV7-2 and TRBJ2-1, with 9 bases identical to TRBD2. Germline values: CDR1 SGHTA, CDR2 FQGNSA. After removal of 2 bases from V and 1 base from J, the junction contained 6 bases not matched to a gene. This CDR3 is built from 17 residues. CDR3 in amino acids: CASSLFLAGISYNEQFF. The DNA of the CDR3 is TGTGCCAGCAGCTTATTCCTAGCGGGGATTTCCTACAATGAGCAGTTCTTC.

The chain combines TRBV29-1 with TRBJ1-1; D remains ambiguous. Germline V CDR1 and CDR2: SQVTM, ANQGSEA. Trimming cost V 4 bases and J 1 base, with 7 bases left between them. This CDR3 has 12 amino acids. The CDR3 bases are TGCAGCGTTGTGGACTCGAACACTGAAGCTTTCTTT. It is translated as CSVVDSNTEAFF. The complete variable domain, with remaining parts taken from reference TRBV29-1 and TRBJ1-1, reads SAVISQKPSRDICQRGTSLTIQCQVDSQVTMMFWYRQQPGQSLTLIATANQGSEATYESGFVIDKFPISRPNLTFSTLTVSNMSPEDSSIYLCSVVDSNTEAFFGQGTRLTVV.

The J gene is TRBJ2-1, the V gene TRBV10-3; 9 positions match TRBD1. V lost 2 bases to trimming and J lost 8 bases; unmatched junction nucleotides: 7. Per the germline V gene, CDR1 is ENHRY and CDR2 is SYGVKD. This CDR3 has 15 amino acids. The CDR3 region is CAISERDRAPHEQFF. CDR3 bases: TGTGCCATCAGTGAGCGGGACAGGGCTCCGCATGAGCAGTTCTTC.

The rearrangement links TRBV15 to TRBJ2-1, with D perhaps being TRBD1 or TRBD2 (6 bases each). V was cut by 6 bases and J by 9 bases, with 18 bases left in between. The germline gives CDR1 LNHNV, CDR2 YYDKDF (reference sequence). The CDR3 contains 14 residues. The CDR3 DNA is TGTGCCACCAGTCTTGTGGGGAAGGGGGGTGAGCAGTTCTTC. Translated: CATSLVGKGGEQFF.